The subject of this entry is one T cell receptor (beta chain). The antigen is not known. Second-dose intervals near 4 or 12 weeks were combined. Clones were read by immunoSEQ multiplex PCR, and TCRdb kept only the in-frame ones, dropping some. This sample has about 120,000 clones; approximately 80% occur once, and the top ten carry about 28%. Trimming removed 1 base from V and 8 bases from J, with 17 bases in between. Germline CDR1 and CDR2: SGHTA and FQGNSA. The CDR3 totals 15 residues. This sample is part of a study of T cell responses to AZD1222 COVID-19 vaccine. Whole-study results and caveats: Nearly half of spike-specific TCRs reportedly go after variant regions that carry no mutations.

Sample: peripheral blood, taken 28 days after the second AZD1222 dose. The sequence was obtained from an adult who received the AZD1222 COVID-19 vaccine. The chain employs TRBV7-2 and TRBJ1-2; D gene ambiguous. The CDR3 is CASSLGLTHEEGYTF. The CDR3 DNA reads as TGTGCCAGCAGCTTAGGTCTGACCCACGAGGAGGGCTACACCTTC.